The 15 T cell receptor beta chains below all came from one sample that was sequenced in a study of blood T cell repertoires in COVID-19. Clones were sequenced by immunoSEQ multiplex PCR, and TCRdb holds only the in-frame ones, with some missing. The sample contains nearly 350,000 clones, about 90% of which appear only once. The source material was peripheral blood. Receptor source: a woman aged 18 to 35 who had recovered from COVID-19.

The chain joins TRBV9 to TRBJ2-1, with 14 positions matching TRBD2. The CDR3 consists of 16 residues. The germline V gene has CDR1 SGDLS and CDR2 YYNGEE. V shed 5 bases, J shed 0 bases, and the junction held 1 base outside the gene matches. The CDR3 DNA is TGTGCCAGCAGTGGGACTAGCGGGAGCTCCTACAATGAGCAGTTCTTC. This encodes CASSGTSGSSYNEQFF.

The chain has TRBV19 and TRBJ2-1; 9 positions agree with TRBD1. This CDR3 spans 15 amino acids. The trim removed 5 bases at V and 4 bases at J, leaving 6 bases unmatched. Germline values: CDR1 LNHDA, CDR2 SQIVND (reference sequence). The CDR3 here is CASSPGTGFYNEQFF. CDR3 sequence (DNA): TGTGCCAGTAGTCCCGGGACAGGGTTTTACAATGAGCAGTTCTTC. Full variable domain (missing parts from reference TRBV19 and TRBJ2-1): DGGITQSPKYLFRKEGQNVTLSCEQNLNHDAMYWYRQDPGQGLRLIYYSQIVNDFQKGDIAEGYSVSREKKESFPLTVTSAQKNPTAFYLCASSPGTGFYNEQFFGPGTRLTVL.

This clone was observed a single time. The rearrangement uses TRBV10-3 and TRBJ2-3; 7 bases map to TRBD2. This CDR3 comprises 16 residues. Per the germline V gene, CDR1 is ENHRY and CDR2 is SYGVKD. V lost 3 bases, J lost 0 bases, and 6 bases stayed unmatched. CDR3 nucleotide sequence: TGTGCCATCAGTGACCCGCGGGAGACCAGCACAGATACGCAGTATTTT. It encodes CAISDPRETSTDTQYF.

This clone has a single count. The rearrangement links TRBV7-2 to TRBJ2-5; D is possibly TRBD2 (5 bases). There are 15 residues in the CDR3. The V end lost 6 bases, the J end lost 1 base, and 15 bases lay between the germline ends. CDR1 SGHTA and CDR2 FQGNSA come from the germline V gene. For the CDR3, the DNA is TGTGCCAGCAGGCCGCCCGGGGTTCGCCAAGAGACCCAGTACTTC. Protein: CASRPPGVRQETQYF.

J is TRBJ2-7 and V is TRBV2; D is unresolved. The CDR3 extends over 13 amino acids. Trimming cost V 6 bases and J 3 bases, with 12 bases left between them. Germline assignment: CDR1 SNHLY and CDR2 FYNNEI. The CDR3 region has the DNA TGTGCCAGCAGCCCCCCCAACAACTACGAGCAGTACGTC. Translation gives CASSPPNNYEQYV.

V gene TRBV9 combines with J gene TRBJ1-1; 11 bases fit TRBD1. The CDR3 extends over 15 amino acids. Germline CDR1 and CDR2: SGDLS and YYNGEE. J was trimmed by 6 bases and V by 4 bases; bases with no gene match: 8. The CDR3, as DNA: TGTGCCAGCAGCCCAACTGGACAGGGGGCCGCTGAAGCTTTCTTT. This encodes CASSPTGQGAAEAFF.

This chain uses TRBV7-2 with TRBJ2-7; possible D gene TRBD1, 6 bases. CDR3 size: 15 residues. The V and J ends lost 5 bases and 0 bases respectively, with 14 bases between them. From germline, CDR1 is SGHTA and CDR2 FQGNSA. In DNA form, the CDR3 reads TGTGCCAGCAGCGCCCCCCGGACAGACTCCTACGAGCAGTACGTC. Encoded protein: CASSAPRTDSYEQYV.

This rearrangement joins TRBV5-1 to TRBJ1-4; a weak D match, TRBD1 (6 bases). In germline, CDR1 is SGHRS, CDR2 YFSETQ. This CDR3 is built from 14 residues. Trimming shortened V by 4 bases and J by 4 bases, and 11 bases separated the two germline ends. Written as DNA, the CDR3 is TGCGCCAGCAGCCCGGACAGAGATAATGAAAAACTGTTTTTT. This sequence encodes CASSPDRDNEKLFF.

This clone showed up just once. V gene TRBV4-3 combines with J gene TRBJ2-3, with D tentatively TRBD1 (6 bases). Germline values: CDR1 LGHNA, CDR2 YSLEER. V lost 4 bases and J lost 1, with 12 bases in between. The CDR3 runs 15 residues. CDR3 sequence reads: CASSPLGAGTDTQYF. The DNA of the CDR3 is TGCGCCAGCAGCCCGCTGGGGGCAGGCACAGATACGCAGTATTTT.

The chain carries TRBV19 and TRBJ2-1; possible D gene TRBD2, 6 bases. There are 14 residues in the CDR3. Germline V gene data show CDR1 as LNHDA and CDR2 as SQIVND (reference sequence). V dropped 3 bases and J dropped 5 bases, with 11 bases sitting between them. CDR3 in amino acids: CASSITSLNNEQFF. The CDR3 nucleotides are TGTGCCAGTAGTATTACTAGCTTGAACAATGAGCAGTTCTTC.

The chain is built from TRBV11-2 and TRBJ1-1, with D possibly being TRBD1 (5 bases). Deletions cut 2 bases from V and 4 bases from J, with 17 bases between. The CDR3 runs 16 residues. Germline-derived CDR1 and CDR2 are SGHAT and FQNNGV. DNA of the CDR3: TGTGCCAGCAGCTTATCCCCCCAGGGACTGGGCACTGAAGCTTTCTTT. This translates into CASSLSPQGLGTEAFF.

The rearrangement uses TRBV19 and TRBJ2-3; 7 bases are shared with TRBD1. Germline V lookup: CDR1 LNHDA, CDR2 SQIVND (reference sequence). V shed 9 bases and J 1 base; nucleotides not matched to a gene: 7. This CDR3 is 14 amino acids long. This CDR3 reads CASQTGPGTDTQYF. The CDR3 DNA sequence: TGTGCCAGCCAGACAGGGCCTGGCACAGATACGCAGTATTTT.

In this sample, this clone turned up once. This chain links TRBV20-1 with TRBJ1-1; no clear D. The CDR3 consists of 11 residues. The germline V gene encodes CDR1 DFQATT and CDR2 SNEGSKA (reference sequence). Here the CDR3 reads CAGSKNTEAFF. The CDR3 region has the DNA TGCGCGGGGAGTAAAAACACTGAAGCTTTCTTT.

This chain connects TRBV14 to TRBJ2-2; 8 bases line up with TRBD2. CDR1 is SGHDN, CDR2 FVKESK, per germline. Trimming took 5 bases from V and 4 from J; bases not matched to a gene: 6. CDR3 length: 15 residues. CDR3 DNA: TGTGCCAGCAGCGCAGGACTAGCCGGCACCGGGGAGCTGTTTTTT. Its protein is CASSAGLAGTGELFF.

The chain carries TRBV14 and TRBJ2-1; 8 nucleotides agree with TRBD1. The J segment lost 5 bases and the V segment lost 3 bases, leaving 9 bases of the junction unmatched. Germline V gives CDR1 SGHDN, CDR2 FVKESK. The CDR3 is 16 residues long. In nucleotides, the CDR3 is TGTGCCAGCAGCCACGTCTCTAGGACAGGGAACAATGAGCAGTTCTTC. Protein product: CASSHVSRTGNNEQFF.